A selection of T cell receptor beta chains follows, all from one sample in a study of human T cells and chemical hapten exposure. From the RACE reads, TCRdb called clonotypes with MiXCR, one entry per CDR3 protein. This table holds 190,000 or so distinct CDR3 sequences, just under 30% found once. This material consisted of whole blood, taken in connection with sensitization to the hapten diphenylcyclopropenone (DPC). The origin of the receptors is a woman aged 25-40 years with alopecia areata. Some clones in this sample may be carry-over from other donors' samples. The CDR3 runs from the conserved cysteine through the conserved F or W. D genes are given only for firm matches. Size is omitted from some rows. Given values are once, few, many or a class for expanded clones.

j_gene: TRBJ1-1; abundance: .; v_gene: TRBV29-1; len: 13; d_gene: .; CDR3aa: CSVEEWENTEAFF; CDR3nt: TGCAGCGTTGAAGAATGGGAGAACACTGAAGCTTTCTTT
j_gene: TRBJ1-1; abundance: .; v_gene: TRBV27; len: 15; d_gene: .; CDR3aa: CASSLRGNGNTEAFF; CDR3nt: TGTGCCAGCAGTTTACGTGGGAATGGGAACACTGAAGCTTTCTTT
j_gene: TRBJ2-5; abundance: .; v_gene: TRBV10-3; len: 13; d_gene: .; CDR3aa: CAIRASLSESQYF; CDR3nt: TGTGCCATCAGAGCCTCGCTCAGCGAGAGCCAGTACTTC
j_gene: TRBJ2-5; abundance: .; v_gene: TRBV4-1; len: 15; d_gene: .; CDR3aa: CASRKRVGTEETQYF; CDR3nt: TGCGCCAGCAGGAAGAGGGTCGGTACTGAAGAGACCCAGTACTTC
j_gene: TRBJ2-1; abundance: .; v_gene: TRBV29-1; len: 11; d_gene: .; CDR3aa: CSLDIYNEQFF; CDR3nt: TGCAGCTTAGACATATACAATGAGCAGTTCTTC
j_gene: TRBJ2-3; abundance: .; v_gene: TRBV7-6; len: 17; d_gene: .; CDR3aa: CASSLGISGAPTDTQYF; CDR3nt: TGTGCCAGCAGCTTAGGCATTAGTGGGGCTCCCACAGATACGCAGTATTTT
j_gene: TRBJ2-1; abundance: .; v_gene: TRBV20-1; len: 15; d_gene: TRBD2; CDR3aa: CSASQLAGGEHEQFF; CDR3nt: TGCAGTGCTAGTCAACTAGCGGGAGGTGAGCATGAGCAGTTCTTC
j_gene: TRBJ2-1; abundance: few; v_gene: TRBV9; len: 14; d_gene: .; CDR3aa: CASSVDLANNEQFF; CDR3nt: TGTGCCAGCAGCGTAGACCTAGCTAACAATGAGCAGTTCTTC
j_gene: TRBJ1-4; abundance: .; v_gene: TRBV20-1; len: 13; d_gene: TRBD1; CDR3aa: CSAGTVAGEKLFF; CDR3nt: TGCAGTGCGGGGACAGTGGCAGGGGAAAAACTGTTTTTT
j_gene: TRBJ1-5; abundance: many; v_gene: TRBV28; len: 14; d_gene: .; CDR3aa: CASKWAGLNQPQHF; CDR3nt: TGTGCCAGCAAGTGGGCAGGGCTCAATCAGCCCCAGCATTTT
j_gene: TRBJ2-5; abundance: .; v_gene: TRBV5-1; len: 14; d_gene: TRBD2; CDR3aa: CASGSTSGSETQYF; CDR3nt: TGCGCCAGCGGATCGACTAGCGGGAGTGAGACCCAGTACTTC
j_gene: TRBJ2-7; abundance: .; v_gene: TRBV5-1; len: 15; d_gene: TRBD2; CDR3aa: CASSLGVGRIDEQYF; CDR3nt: TGCGCCAGCAGCTTGGGAGTCGGGAGGATCGACGAGCAGTACTTC
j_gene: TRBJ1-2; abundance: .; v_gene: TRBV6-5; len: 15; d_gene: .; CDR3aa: CASSYSSQGGYGYTF; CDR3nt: TGTGCCAGCAGTTACTCGTCCCAGGGCGGCTATGGCTACACCTTC
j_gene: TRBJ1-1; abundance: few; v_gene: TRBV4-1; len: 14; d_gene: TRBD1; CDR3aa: CASSQDRDRAEAFF; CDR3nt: TGCGCCAGCAGCCAAGACCGGGACAGGGCTGAAGCTTTCTTT
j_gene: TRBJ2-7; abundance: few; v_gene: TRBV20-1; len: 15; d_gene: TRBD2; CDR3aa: CSASYRLAGSDEQYF; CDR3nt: TGCAGTGCTAGCTACCGACTAGCGGGATCGGACGAGCAGTACTTC
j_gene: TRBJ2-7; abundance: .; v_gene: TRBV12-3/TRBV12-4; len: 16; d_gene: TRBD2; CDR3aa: CASILGLAPPAWEQYF; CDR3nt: TGTGCCAGCATTCTTGGACTAGCCCCACCGGCGTGGGAGCAGTACTTC
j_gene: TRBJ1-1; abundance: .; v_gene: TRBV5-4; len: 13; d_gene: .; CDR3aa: CASSKGLDTEAFF; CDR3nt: TGTGCCAGCAGCAAAGGCCTAGACACTGAAGCTTTCTTT
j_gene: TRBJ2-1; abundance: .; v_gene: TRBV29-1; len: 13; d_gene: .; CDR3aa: CSVVGSSYNEQFF; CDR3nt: TGCAGCGTTGTAGGGAGCTCCTACAATGAGCAGTTCTTC
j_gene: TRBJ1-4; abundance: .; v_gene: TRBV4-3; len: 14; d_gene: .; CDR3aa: CASSQDRGNEKLFF; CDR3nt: TGCGCCAGCAGCCAAGACAGGGGAAATGAAAAACTGTTTTTT
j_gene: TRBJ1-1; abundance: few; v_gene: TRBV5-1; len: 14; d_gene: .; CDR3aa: CASRVDPSGTEAFF; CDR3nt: TGCGCCAGCAGGGTTGACCCGAGTGGGACTGAAGCTTTCTTT
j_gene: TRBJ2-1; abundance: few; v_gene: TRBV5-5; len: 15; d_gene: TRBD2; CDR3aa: CASSLLAGLAPEQFF; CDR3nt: TGTGCCAGCAGCTTGTTGGCGGGACTAGCCCCTGAGCAGTTCTTC
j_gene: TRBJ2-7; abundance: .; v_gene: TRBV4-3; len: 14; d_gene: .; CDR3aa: CASSQEFRGYEQYF; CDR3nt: TGCGCCAGCAGCCAAGAATTCAGGGGCTACGAGCAGTACTTC
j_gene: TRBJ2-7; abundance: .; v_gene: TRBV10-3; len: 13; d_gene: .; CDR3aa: CAISSSVGHEQYF; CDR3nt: TGTGCCATCAGTTCCTCGGTGGGCCACGAGCAGTACTTC
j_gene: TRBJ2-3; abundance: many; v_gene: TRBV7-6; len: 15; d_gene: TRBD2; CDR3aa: CASSLSGGATDTQYF; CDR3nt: TGTGCCAGCAGCTTGAGCGGGGGGGCGACAGATACGCAGTATTTT
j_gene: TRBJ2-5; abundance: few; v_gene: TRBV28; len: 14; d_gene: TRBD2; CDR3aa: CASSRGGGGETQYF; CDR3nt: TGTGCCAGCTCCCGCGGGGGAGGCGGGGAGACCCAGTACTTC
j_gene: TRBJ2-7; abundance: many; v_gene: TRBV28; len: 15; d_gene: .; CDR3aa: CASSLSQGLAHEQYF; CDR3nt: TGTGCCAGCAGTTTATCACAGGGACTCGCACACGAGCAGTACTTC
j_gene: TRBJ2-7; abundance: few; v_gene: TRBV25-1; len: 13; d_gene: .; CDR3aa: CASSESGPYEQYF; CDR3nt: TGTGCCAGCAGTGAATCGGGTCCCTACGAGCAGTACTTC
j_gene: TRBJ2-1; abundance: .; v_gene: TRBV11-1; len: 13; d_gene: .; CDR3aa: CASSLAFGNEQFF; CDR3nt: TGTGCCAGCAGCTTAGCCTTTGGGAATGAGCAGTTCTTC
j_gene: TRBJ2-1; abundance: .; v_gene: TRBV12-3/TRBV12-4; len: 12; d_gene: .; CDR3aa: CASSAGTNEQFF; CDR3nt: TGTGCCAGCAGTGCTGGGACCAATGAGCAGTTCTTC
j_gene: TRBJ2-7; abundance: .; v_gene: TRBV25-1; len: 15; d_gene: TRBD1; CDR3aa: CASSRPGTGTHEQYF; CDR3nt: TGTGCCAGCAGCCGACCCGGGACAGGGACTCACGAGCAGTACTTC
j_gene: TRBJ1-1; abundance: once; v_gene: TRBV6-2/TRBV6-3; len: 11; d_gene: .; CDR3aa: CASTLGPEAFF; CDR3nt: TGTGCCAGCACCCTGGGACCTGAAGCTTTCTTT
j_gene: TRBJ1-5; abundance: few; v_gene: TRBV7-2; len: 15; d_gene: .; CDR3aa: CASSLVPNSNQPQHF; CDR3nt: TGTGCCAGCAGCTTAGTCCCGAATAGCAATCAGCCCCAGCATTTT
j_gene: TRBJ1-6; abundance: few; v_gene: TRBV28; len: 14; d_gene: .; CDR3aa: CASRVDSGNSPLHF; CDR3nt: TGTGCCAGCAGGGTGGACAGCGGCAATTCACCCCTCCACTTT